The 8 T cell receptor beta chains given below trace back to one sample, sequenced in a study of blood T cell repertoires in COVID-19. TCRdb's table, derived via immunoSEQ multiplex PCR, lists solely in-frame clones and lacks some. The sample shows around 41,000 clones, 88% of them seen only once. The sequenced sample was peripheral blood. These receptors all stem from a human donor in a cohort sampled during active COVID-19.

This clone was observed once. The chain recombines TRBV6-8 with TRBJ2-3; 9 nucleotides line up with TRBD2. Germline CDR1 reads MNHGY; CDR2 reads SAAAGT. V shed 0 bases, J shed 4 bases, and the junction held 14 bases outside the gene matches. The CDR3 length is 19 residues. The CDR3 DNA reads as TGTGCCAGCAGTTACTCGGTGGCTAGCGGGGACCAGGGACCAGATACGCAGTATTTT. It is translated as CASSYSVASGDQGPDTQYF.

V and J are TRBV7-2 and TRBJ2-7, with D hard to call. The germline gives CDR1 SGHTA, CDR2 FQGNSA. V dropped 1 base and J dropped 0 bases, with 10 bases sitting between them. This CDR3 is built from 15 residues. The CDR3 sequence: CASSLVYETSYEQYF. The CDR3 DNA is TGTGCCAGCAGCTTAGTCTACGAAACCTCCTACGAGCAGTACTTC.

The chain combines TRBV9 with TRBJ2-5; 8 bases are shared with TRBD2. The CDR3 spans 14 residues. Per germline, CDR1 SGDLS and CDR2 YYNGEE. The J segment lost 4 bases and the V segment lost 1 base, leaving 3 bases of the junction unmatched. CDR3 in DNA: TGTGCCAGCAGCGTAACGGGGGGGCCAGAGACCCAGTACTTC. Amino acids: CASSVTGGPETQYF.

The chain carries TRBV9 and TRBJ2-1; tentatively, D is TRBD2 (5 bases). CDR1 is SGDLS, CDR2 YYNGEE, per germline. Trimming took 4 bases from V and 6 from J, leaving 17 bases between them. The CDR3 runs 15 residues. The CDR3 loop is CASSPTSYLPNEQFF. CDR3 nucleotide sequence: TGTGCCAGCAGCCCTACTAGTTACCTCCCCAATGAGCAGTTCTTC.

The chain links TRBV6-5 to TRBJ2-6; D might be TRBD2 (5 bases). The ends were cut back, 9 bases at V and 3 bases at J, with 9 bases in the middle. The V gene's germline CDR1 is MNHEY and CDR2 SVGAGI. CDR3 length equals 13 residues. CDR3 in DNA: TGTGCCAGTTCTGGAGGTGGGGCCAACGTCCTGACTTTC. This codes for CASSGGGANVLTF.

V gene TRBV28 combines with J gene TRBJ1-2; a weak D match, TRBD1 (5 bases). The CDR3 has 12 residues. The germline CDR1 and CDR2 sequences are MDHEN and SYDVKM. Trimming cost V 7 bases and J 7 bases, with 13 bases left between them. CDR3 nucleotide sequence: TGTGCCAGCAACCAGGGTTTCGGTGGCTACACCTTC. Translation: CASNQGFGGYTF.

The chain employs TRBV5-1 and TRBJ1-3; D ambiguous. Germline lookup yields CDR1 SGHRS and CDR2 YFSETQ. V was clipped by 4 bases and J by 0 bases, with 11 bases between them. The CDR3 length is 15 residues. The CDR3 spells CASSERGNSGNTIYF. As DNA, the CDR3 is TGCGCCAGCAGCGAGCGTGGTAACTCTGGAAACACCATATATTTT.

The chain links TRBV12-1 to TRBJ2-1; the table gives TRBD1 as D, unverified against the DNA. TRBV12-1 corresponds to a pseudogene. The length of the CDR3 is 15 residues. CDR3 protein: CASSFDCPTFNEQFF. CDR3 bases: TGTGCCAGCAGCTTTGACTGCCCGACATTCAATGAGCAGTTCTTC.